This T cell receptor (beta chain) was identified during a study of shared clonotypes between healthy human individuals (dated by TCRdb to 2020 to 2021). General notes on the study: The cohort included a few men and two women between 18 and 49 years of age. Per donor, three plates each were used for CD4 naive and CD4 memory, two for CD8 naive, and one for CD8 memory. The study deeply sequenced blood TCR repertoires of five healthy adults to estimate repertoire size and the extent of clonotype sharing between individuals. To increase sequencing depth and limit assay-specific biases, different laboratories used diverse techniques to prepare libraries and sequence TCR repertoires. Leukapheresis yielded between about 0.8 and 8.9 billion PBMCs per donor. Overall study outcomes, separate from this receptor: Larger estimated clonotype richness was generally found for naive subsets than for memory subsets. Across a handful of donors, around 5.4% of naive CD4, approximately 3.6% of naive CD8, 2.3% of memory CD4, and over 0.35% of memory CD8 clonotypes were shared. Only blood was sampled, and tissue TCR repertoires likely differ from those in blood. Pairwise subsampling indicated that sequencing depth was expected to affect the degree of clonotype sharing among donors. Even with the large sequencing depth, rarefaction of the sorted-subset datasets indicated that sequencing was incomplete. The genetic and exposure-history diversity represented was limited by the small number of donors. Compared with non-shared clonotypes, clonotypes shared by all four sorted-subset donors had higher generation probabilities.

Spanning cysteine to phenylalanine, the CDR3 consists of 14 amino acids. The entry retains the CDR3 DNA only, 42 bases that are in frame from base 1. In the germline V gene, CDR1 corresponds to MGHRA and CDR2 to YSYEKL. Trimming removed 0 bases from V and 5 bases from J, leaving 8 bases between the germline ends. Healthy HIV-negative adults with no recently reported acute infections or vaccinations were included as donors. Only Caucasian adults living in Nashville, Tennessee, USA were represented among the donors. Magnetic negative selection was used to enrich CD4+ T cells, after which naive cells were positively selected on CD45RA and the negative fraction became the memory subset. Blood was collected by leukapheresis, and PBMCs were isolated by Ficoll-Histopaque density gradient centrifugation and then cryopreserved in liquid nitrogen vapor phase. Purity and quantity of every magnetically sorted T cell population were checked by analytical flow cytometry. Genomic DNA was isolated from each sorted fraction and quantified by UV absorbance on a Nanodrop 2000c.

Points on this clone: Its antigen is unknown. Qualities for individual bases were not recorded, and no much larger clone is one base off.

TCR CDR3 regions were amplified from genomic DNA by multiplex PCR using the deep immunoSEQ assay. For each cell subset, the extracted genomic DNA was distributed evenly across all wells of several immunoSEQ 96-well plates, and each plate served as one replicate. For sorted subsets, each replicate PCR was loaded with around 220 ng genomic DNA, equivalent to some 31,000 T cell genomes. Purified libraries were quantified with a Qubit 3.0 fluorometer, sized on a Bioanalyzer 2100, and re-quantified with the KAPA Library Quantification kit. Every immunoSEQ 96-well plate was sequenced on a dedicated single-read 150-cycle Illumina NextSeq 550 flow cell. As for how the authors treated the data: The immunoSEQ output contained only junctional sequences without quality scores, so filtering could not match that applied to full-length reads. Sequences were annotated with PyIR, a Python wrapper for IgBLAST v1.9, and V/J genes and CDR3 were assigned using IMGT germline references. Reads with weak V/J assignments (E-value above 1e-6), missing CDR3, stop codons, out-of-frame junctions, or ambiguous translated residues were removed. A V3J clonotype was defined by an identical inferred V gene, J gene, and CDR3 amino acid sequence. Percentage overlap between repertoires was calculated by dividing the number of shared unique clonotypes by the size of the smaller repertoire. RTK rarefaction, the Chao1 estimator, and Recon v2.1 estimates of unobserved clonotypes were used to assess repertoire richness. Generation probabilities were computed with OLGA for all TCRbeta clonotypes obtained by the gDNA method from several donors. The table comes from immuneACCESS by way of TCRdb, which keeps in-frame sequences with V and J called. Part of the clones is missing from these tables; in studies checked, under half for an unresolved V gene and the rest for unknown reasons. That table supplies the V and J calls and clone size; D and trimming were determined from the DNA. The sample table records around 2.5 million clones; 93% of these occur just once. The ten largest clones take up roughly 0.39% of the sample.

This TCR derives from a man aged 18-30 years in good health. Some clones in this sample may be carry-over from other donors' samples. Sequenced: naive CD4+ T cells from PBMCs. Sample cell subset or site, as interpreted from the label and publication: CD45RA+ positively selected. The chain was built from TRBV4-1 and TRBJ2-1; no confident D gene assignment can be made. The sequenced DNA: TGCGCCAGCAGCCAAGAGCCCTACAACAATGAGCAGTTCTTC. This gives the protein CASSQEPYNNEQFF.